The clone carrying this TCR beta chain appeared a single time. Method: immunoSEQ multiplex PCR; TCRdb's copy keeps in-frame clones and lacks some. This table holds fewer than 200,000 clones, about 80% found once. The data stem from a study of blood T cell repertoires in COVID-19. Study context: COVID-19 samples from acute and convalescent phases originated in the United States, Italy and Spain.

Participants spanned ages roughly 18 to 90 years and resided in about two dozen US areas. Categorization into cohorts depended on clinical history that participants reported. Cohort 3 recovery required two negative PCRs, clearance, or symptom resolution. CDR3 size: 15 residues. The germline V and J ends were trimmed by 3 bases and 2 bases, with 13 bases remaining between them. CDR1 and CDR2 from the germline V gene are DFQATT and SNEGSKA (reference sequence). The chain combines TRBV20-1 with TRBJ2-2, with D perhaps TRBD2 (6 bases). The sequence derives from a man in his fifties who had recovered from COVID-19. Sequencing was performed on PBMCs or T cells enriched from blood (not recorded which). In DNA, the CDR3 is TGCAGTGCTAGTGACGGGGGATTTAACACCGGGGAGCTGTTTTTT. This sequence encodes CSASDGGFNTGELFF.